The clone carrying this T cell receptor (beta chain) has a count of ten or more. Eligible hyperthyroidism cases comprised new diagnoses of under 2 months' duration in individuals aged 18 to 65. A diagnosis was made from clinical symptoms together with serum thyroxine, TRAb, thyroid ultrasound and orbital computed tomography. This CDR3 is 13 amino acids long. Germline lookup yields CDR1 DFQATT and CDR2 SNEGSKA (reference sequence). V shed 4 bases and J shed 1 base, with 10 bases lying between them. This sample is drawn from a study of Graves' ophthalmopathy and Graves' hyperthyroidism. The authors amplified TCR beta CDR3 regions from RNA transcripts. An initial RT-PCR round employing HTBI primers preceded a second-round multiplex PCR. One entry per CDR3 protein results from TCRdb running MiXCR on the multiplex PCR reads. The sample holds about 620,000 distinct CDR3 sequences; 22% are singletons and the top ten take about 6.6%.

The chain couples TRBV20-1 to TRBJ1-1; TRBD1 is a possible D gene (5 bases). Sequenced material: peripheral blood. The receptor comes from a woman aged 18-29 years with stable Graves' hyperthyroidism. Some clones in this sample may be carry-over from other donors' samples. CDR3 nucleotide sequence: TGCAGTGCTAAGAGCGGGGCGAACACTGAAGCTTTCTTT. It encodes CSAKSGANTEAFF.